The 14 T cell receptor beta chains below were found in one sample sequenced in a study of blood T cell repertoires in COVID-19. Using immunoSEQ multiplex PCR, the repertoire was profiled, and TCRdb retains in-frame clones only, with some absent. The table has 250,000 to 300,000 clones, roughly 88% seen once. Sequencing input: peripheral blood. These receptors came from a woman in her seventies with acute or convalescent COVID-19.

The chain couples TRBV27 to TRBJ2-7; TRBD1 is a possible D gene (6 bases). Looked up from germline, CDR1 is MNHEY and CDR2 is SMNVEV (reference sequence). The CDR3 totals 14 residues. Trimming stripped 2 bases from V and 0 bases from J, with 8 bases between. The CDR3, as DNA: TGTGCCAGCAGTTTACAGGGGAGCTCCTACGAGCAGTACTTC. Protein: CASSLQGSSYEQYF.

The DNA for the CDR3 is TGTGCCGGCGCTAGCGGGGGGGTTATCACAGATACGCAGTATTTT. Residues: CAGASGGVITDTQYF. This chain connects TRBV2 to TRBJ2-3; 12 bases align to TRBD2. Germline V gene sequence: CDR1 SNHLY, CDR2 FYNNEI. V lost 11 bases and J lost 2; bases outside the gene matches: 8. CDR3 length: 15 amino acids.

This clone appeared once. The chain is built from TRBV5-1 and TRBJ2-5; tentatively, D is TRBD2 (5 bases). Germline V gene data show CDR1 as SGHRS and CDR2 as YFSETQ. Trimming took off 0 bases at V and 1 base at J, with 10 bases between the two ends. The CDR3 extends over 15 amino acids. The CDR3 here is CASSLGGWAQETQYF. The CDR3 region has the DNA TGCGCCAGCAGCTTGGGAGGGTGGGCCCAAGAGACCCAGTACTTC.

The CDR3 DNA sequence: TGTGCCACCAGTGATCGAAGGGGGCCCCAGCATTTT. It is translated as CATSDRRGPQHF. V and J are TRBV24-1 and TRBJ1-5; TRBD1 might be the D (5 bases). Trimming took off 3 bases at V and 9 bases at J, with 8 bases between the two ends. This CDR3 has 12 residues. Germline CDR1 is KGHDR and CDR2 is SFDVKD.

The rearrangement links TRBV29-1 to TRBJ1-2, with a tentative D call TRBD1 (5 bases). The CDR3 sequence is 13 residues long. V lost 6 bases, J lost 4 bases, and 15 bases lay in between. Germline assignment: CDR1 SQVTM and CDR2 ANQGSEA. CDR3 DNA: TGCAGCGTCGATGACAGAACCGGCTATGGCTACACCTTC. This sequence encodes CSVDDRTGYGYTF. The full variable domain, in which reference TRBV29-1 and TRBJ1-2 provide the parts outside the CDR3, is SAVISQKPSRDICQRGTSLTIQCQVDSQVTMMFWYRQQPGQSLTLIATANQGSEATYESGFVIDKFPISRPNLTFSTLTVSNMSPEDSSIYLCSVDDRTGYGYTFGSGTRLTVV.

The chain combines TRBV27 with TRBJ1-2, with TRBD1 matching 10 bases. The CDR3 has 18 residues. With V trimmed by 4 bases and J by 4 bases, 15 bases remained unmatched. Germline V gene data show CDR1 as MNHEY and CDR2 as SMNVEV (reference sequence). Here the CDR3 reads CASSSPGTPGTGVYGYTF. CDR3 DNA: TGTGCCAGCAGTTCCCCAGGGACCCCCGGGACAGGGGTCTATGGCTACACCTTC.

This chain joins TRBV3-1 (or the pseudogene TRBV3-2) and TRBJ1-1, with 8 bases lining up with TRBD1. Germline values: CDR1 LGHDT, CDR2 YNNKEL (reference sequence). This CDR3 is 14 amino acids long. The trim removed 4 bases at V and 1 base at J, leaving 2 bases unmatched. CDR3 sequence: CASSRTGTNTEAFF. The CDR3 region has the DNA TGTGCCAGCAGCCGGACAGGGACGAACACTGAAGCTTTCTTT.

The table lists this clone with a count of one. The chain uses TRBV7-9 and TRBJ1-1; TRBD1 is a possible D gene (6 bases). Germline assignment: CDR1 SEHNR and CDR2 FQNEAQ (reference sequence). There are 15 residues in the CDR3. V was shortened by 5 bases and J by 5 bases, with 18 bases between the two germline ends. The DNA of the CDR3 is TGTGCCAGCAGCACATACGGCCTGCAGGGGACTGAAGCTTTCTTT. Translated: CASSTYGLQGTEAFF.

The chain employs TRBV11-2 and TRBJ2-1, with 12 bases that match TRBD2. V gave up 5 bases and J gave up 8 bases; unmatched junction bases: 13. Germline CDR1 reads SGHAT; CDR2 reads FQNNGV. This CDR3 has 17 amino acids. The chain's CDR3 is CASSPYHLAGGPDEQFF. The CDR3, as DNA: TGTGCCAGCAGCCCCTATCACCTAGCGGGGGGGCCCGATGAGCAGTTCTTC.

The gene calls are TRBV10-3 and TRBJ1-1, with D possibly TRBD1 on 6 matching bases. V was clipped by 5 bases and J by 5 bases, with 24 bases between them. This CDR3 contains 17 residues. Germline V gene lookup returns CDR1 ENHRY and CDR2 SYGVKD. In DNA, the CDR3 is TGTGCCATCAGTCCCGGCGGGGGGCAAAAGCCGTGGACTGAAGCTTTCTTT. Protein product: CAISPGGGQKPWTEAFF.

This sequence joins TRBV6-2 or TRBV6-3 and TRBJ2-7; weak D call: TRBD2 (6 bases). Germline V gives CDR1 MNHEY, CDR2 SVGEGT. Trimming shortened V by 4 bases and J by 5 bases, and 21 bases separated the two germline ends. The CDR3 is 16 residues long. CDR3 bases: TGTGCCAGCAGTTCTCTACCCGGGACTGGCCCCCACGAGCAGTACTTC. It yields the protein CASSSLPGTGPHEQYF.

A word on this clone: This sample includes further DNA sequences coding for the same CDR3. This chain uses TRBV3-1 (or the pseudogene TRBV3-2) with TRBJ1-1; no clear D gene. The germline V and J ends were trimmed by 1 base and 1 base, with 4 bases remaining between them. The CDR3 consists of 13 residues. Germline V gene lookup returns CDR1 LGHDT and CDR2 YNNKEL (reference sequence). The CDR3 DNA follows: TGTGCCAGCAGCCAAGGAGGGAACACTGAAGCTTTCTTT. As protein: CASSQGGNTEAFF.

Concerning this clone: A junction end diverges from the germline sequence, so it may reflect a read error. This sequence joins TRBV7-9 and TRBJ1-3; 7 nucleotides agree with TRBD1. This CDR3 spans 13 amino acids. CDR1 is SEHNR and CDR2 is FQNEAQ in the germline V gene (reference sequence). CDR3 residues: CAIPLGGQPLMTF. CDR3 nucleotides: TGTGCCATCCCCCTAGGGGGACAGCCTCTAATGACATTT.

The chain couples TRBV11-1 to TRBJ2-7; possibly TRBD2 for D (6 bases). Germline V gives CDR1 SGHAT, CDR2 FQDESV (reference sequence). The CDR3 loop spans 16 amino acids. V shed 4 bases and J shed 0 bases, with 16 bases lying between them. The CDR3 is CASSSRGERGSYEQYF. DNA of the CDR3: TGTGCCAGCAGCTCCCGCGGGGAACGGGGCTCCTACGAGCAGTACTTC.